The entry below describes one T cell receptor (beta chain). This clone was counted a few times. Its antigen is still unknown. No qualities accompany the bases; no much larger clone lies one base away. The record originates from a study of cytomegalovirus exposure and HLA in healthy donors (dated by TCRdb to the late 2010s). Notes on the research overall: An earlier analysis of roughly 500 of the donors reported 250 to 300 Gb of sequence data and more than 90 million unique TCR beta sequences from about 179 million T cells. An early release that covered about 640 HLA-typed donors contained 300 to 350 gigabases of sequencing data and 65 million to 100 million unique TCR sequences. Of the 398 genotyped donors, 81% were placed in the genetic ancestry cluster associated with self-reported Caucasian donors. The study aimed to test whether cataloging public T cell receptors could reveal signatures of past pathogen exposure. The T cell repertoires of some 670 subjects were profiled by immunosequencing and related to cytomegalovirus serostatus. Along with the roughly 700-subject first cohort, a separate validation cohort of over a hundred different subjects was used. High-throughput TCR immunosequencing, statistical association of individual TCRs with disease status, and machine learning were combined to predict cytomegalovirus infection status. To study patterns of TCR occurrence, a later analysis re-analyzed previously published TCR beta repertoires from 700 or so donors and added high-resolution HLA genotyping. Rather than using new phenotypic data, the later analysis identified candidate immune exposures from TCR beta sequences and from how often those sequences occurred across donors. An earlier analysis of some 500 of the donors applied high-throughput TCR beta sequencing to assess whether each TCR beta V gene segment acted as functional or pseudogenic. Donor age, sex, ethnicity and CMV serostatus were compiled together with the repertoire data. A later genetic analysis used genome-wide SNP genotypes for about three fifths of the 666 donors, treating that subset as a discovery cohort. Every repertoire in the discovery cohort had been generated on one and the same sequencing platform. Both class I and class II loci were covered by HLA typing, at four-digit resolution. Typing coverage varied by locus: roughly 620-640 donors for A, B, C, DRB1 and DQB1; approximately 520 for DQA1; 600 to 610 for DPA1; 450 to 480 for DPB1. Four or five DR-DQ haplotypes were handled as single units for association and clustering because linkage in the cohort was strong. Among about 400 genotyped donors of the cohort, an average of around 220,000 unique TCR beta nucleotide sequences was sequenced per donor, of which about 18% were non-productive.

Library method: the immunoSEQ multiplex PCR assay. For the multiplex PCR, a mixture combining 60 forward primers for TCR Vbeta segments and 13 reverse primers for TCR Jbeta segments was used. The CDR3 region of rearranged TCR beta genes was amplified from genomic DNA by a multiplex PCR assay. The amplified TCR beta libraries were sequenced on the Illumina HiSeq System as 87-base-pair reads. Turning to the authors' computational methods: A later analysis tallied 75 million to 85 million unique TCR beta chains across the roughly 610 repertoires, and around 12 million of those chains were shared by two or more donors. Raw reads were error-corrected and collapsed into unique sequences by a nearest-neighbor algorithm in which closely related sequences were merged to remove PCR and sequencing errors. Alignment of CDR3 sequences to IMGT reference sequences was used to assign V, D and J gene segments. For a sequence to be retained, a match of at least six nucleotides was required to both a V gene segment and a J gene segment. A rearrangement was called productive if the CDR3 had no stop codons and remained in frame with V and J, and every other rearrangement was called non-productive. Following IMGT convention, CDR3 was defined as the stretch from the second conserved V-encoded cysteine to the conserved J-encoded phenylalanine. The earlier analysis of 500 to 600 of the donors excluded sequences that lacked an unambiguous match to a single V gene segment. An earlier analysis of a few hundred of the donors classified V segments as functional when productive rearrangements were above 56.7% and as segregating when the standard deviation between donors was above 5%. A statistical classification framework was built for diagnosing cytomegalovirus status from the catalog of TCR beta chain sequences. In a later analysis, V and J genes were assigned by comparing TCR nucleotide sequences against IMGT/GENE-DB human TR gene sequences. The TCRdist pipeline was used in a later analysis to assign CDR3 sequences and most-parsimonious VDJ recombination scenarios. In a later analysis, each TCR beta chain was defined by its CDR3 amino acid sequence together with its V-gene family, and reads lacking a unique V-gene family were excluded. A later analysis removed 500 to 650 highly shared, low-generation-probability nucleotide sequences to deal with suspected cross-contamination and a sequencing artifact. In a later analysis, a clonal expansion index was calculated for each public chain from normalized within-repertoire ranks of inferred template counts. In a later analysis, generation probabilities were computed using a VDJ recombination model fitted to out-of-frame rearrangements, and the results were checked against IGoR. In a later analysis, TCR-TCR, TCR-HLA and TCR-CMV co-occurrence was scored with hypergeometric tests, and a repertoire-size bias correction was applied to TCR pairs. A later analysis estimated false discovery rates by permuting HLA or CMV assignments 20 times. In a later analysis, co-occurring TCRs were grouped using DBSCAN, with TCRdist sequence similarity added in when clustering inside HLA-allele-positive subsets. For co-occurrence clustering, repertoires with fewer than 30,000 or more than 120,000 public chains were excluded, along with a handful of repertoires with anomalous nucleotide sharing. This is the immuneACCESS table as TCRdb keeps it, with only in-frame sequences that have V and J called. A part of the clones is gone; compared with another copy, unresolved V genes explain less than half, and the rest is unexplained. V, J and clone size were drawn from that table, and D and trimming were deduced from the DNA. The sample records 94,000 or so clones, about three quarters of which are singletons. The ten largest clones add up to about 8% of the sample.

What the authors observed across the whole study: Most TCR sequences were observed very rarely across donors, whereas some public TCRs were present in many individuals. The classifier was reported to diagnose cytomegalovirus status with high specificity and sensitivity in both the original cohort and the validation cohort. The sequencing pipeline was judged likely to have produced a cluster of highly shared sequence variants as a technical artifact. A later analysis associated around 16,000 TCR beta sequences with specific HLA alleles at a false discovery rate of 0.05. Linkage disequilibrium might explain the correlated functional status among segregating V segments, but an unknown experimental factor could not be excluded. Several of the top co-occurrence clusters appeared to be linked to parvovirus B19, influenza, CMV and Epstein-Barr virus, according to a later analysis. A further reported finding was that TCR beta sequences accurately predicted the HLA-A and HLA-B alleles for most subjects in the first cohort. V-gene and J-gene trimming of TCR beta chains was associated with a missense DCLRE1C variant in a later genetic analysis, and the association was replicated in an independent cohort. The presence/absence analyses assumed that sequencing depth was roughly uniform across donors, and that assumption may not be true. In the study, 164 TCR beta chains were listed as associated with cytomegalovirus. In vitro tests confirmed that a few of the cytomegalovirus-associated TCR beta chains recognize cytomegalovirus antigens. According to the authors, the approach could potentially be generalized to other disease states and immunological phenotypes. Because counts were too low, fewer than 20 rarely observed V segments, including chromosome 9 orphons, were excluded from the earlier analysis of 500 to 700 of the donors. The 87-base-pair reads could not distinguish some IMGT-functional V segments, including TRBV6-2 and TRBV6-3, so those segments were excluded. The only immune exposure information available for the cohort was CMV serostatus. Broadly in line with IMGT annotations, most TCR beta V segments showed up in productive rearrangements about 90% or about 30% of the time in an earlier analysis of a few hundred of the donors. Because some donors lacked HLA typing at each locus, the association tests relied only on the typed subset. A later genetic analysis reported fewer N-insertions in productive TCRs among donors in an Asian-associated ancestry cluster than the roughly 700-donor mean. The cohort was sequenced for TCR beta chains only, and without alpha or paired-chain data the features that could be detected were limited. When HLA alleles, especially DR and DQ, strongly co-occurred, attributing TCR associations to individual alleles was difficult. In a later analysis, most CMV-associated TCR beta chains were found to appear HLA-restricted, with HLA associations seemingly driven largely by CMV exposure. A later analysis found that TCR association rates varied across HLA loci, with DRB1 alleles showing the most associated TCRs and HLA-C alleles the fewest. A later analysis found that HLA-associated TCR beta chains were more clonally expanded and had lower generation probabilities than equally common non-associated chains.

The cohort comprised 710 or so healthy bone marrow donors. At the time of sampling, every cohort member was nominally healthy, though immune exposures that went unrecorded were likely present. The donor was CMV seronegative and was included in the group of around 320 seronegative cohort members. A peripheral blood sample was provided by each donor, and peripheral blood mononuclear cells were used for TCR beta sequencing. The Qiagen DNeasy Blood Extraction Kit was used to extract genomic DNA from the blood cell samples. For this chain, trimming is 6 bases at the V end and 3 bases at the J end, and the number of junction bases without a gene match is 9. CDR1 and CDR2 (MDHEN, SYDVKM) derive from the germline V gene. The CDR3 runs 15 residues from the cysteine to the phenylalanine. The kept DNA is CDR3 alone, 45 bases in frame from the first base.

This receptor was taken from a man aged 55 to 70 in good health and CMV-seronegative. The chain is encoded by TRBV28 joined to TRBJ2-7; TRBD2 matches 9 bases in the middle. The sequenced sample was PBMCs. The nucleotides read TGTGCCAGCAGCGGCGGGGGGGGTTCCCTCTACGAGCAGTACTTC. It translates to CASSGGGGSLYEQYF.